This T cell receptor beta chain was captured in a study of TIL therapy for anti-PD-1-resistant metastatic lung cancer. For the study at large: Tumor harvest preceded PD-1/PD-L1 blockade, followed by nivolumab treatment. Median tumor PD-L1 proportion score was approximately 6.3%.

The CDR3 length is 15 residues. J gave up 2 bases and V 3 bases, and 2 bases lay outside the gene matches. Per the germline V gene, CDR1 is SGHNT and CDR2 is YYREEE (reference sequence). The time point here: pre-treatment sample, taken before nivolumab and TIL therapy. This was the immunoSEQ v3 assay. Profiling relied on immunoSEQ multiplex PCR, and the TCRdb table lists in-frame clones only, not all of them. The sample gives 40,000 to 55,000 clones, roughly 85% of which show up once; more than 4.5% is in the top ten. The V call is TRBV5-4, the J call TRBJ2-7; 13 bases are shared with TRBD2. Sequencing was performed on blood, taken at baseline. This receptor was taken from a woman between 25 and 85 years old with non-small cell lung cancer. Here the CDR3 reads CASSWGLAGTYEQYF. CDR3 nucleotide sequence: TGTGCCAGCAGCTGGGGACTAGCGGGAACCTACGAGCAGTACTTC.